What follows are 28 T cell receptor beta chains derived from one specimen sequenced in a study of cytomegalovirus exposure and HLA in healthy donors. A multiplex PCR was run with 60 Vbeta primers and 13 Jbeta primers. Sequencing used immunoSEQ multiplex PCR; TCRdb keeps in-frame clones, though not all of them. This repertoire shows over 150,000 clones, 75% to 90% found once; its top ten account for approximately 2.4%. What was sequenced was PBMCs. The receptors stem from a male donor in good health and CMV-seronegative.

The chain uses TRBV10-3 and TRBJ2-7, with 8 bases that match TRBD1. The CDR3 length is 15 residues. CDR1 is ENHRY, CDR2 SYGVKD, per germline. The junction had 16 bases not matched to a gene; V was cut back by 10 bases and J by 5 bases. CDR3 in amino acids: CATSNGQGWVDEQYF. CDR3 nucleotides: TGTGCCACCTCTAACGGACAGGGATGGGTGGACGAGCAGTACTTC.

This chain's CDR3 is CASSYSRGTSNYGYTF. CDR3 DNA sequence: TGTGCCAGCAGTTACTCGCGGGGAACATCTAACTATGGCTACACCTTC. V is TRBV6-5 and J is TRBJ1-2; D uncertain. Germline V gives CDR1 MNHEY, CDR2 SVGAGI. This CDR3 region has 16 residues. The V and J ends lost 0 bases and 0 bases respectively, with 11 bases between them.

V usage is TRBV11-2 and J usage is TRBJ1-1, with D uncertain. CDR1 and CDR2 from the germline V gene are SGHAT and FQNNGV. Trimming cost V 1 base and J 5 bases, with 8 bases left between them. The CDR3 consists of 13 residues. CDR3 coding DNA: TGTGCCAGCAGCTTAGGGGCGACGACTGAAGCTTTCTTT. This codes for CASSLGATTEAFF.

The chain links TRBV19 to TRBJ2-7; 9 positions match TRBD1. Germline-derived CDR1 and CDR2 are LNHDA and SQIVND (reference sequence). J was trimmed by 6 bases and V by 3 bases; bases with no gene match: 6. The CDR3 covers 14 residues. Here the CDR3 reads CASSIGYRGREQYF. The CDR3 bases are TGTGCCAGTAGTATCGGATACAGGGGGCGCGAGCAGTACTTC.

DNA of the CDR3: TGTGCCAGCGCGGGTGGCGGAGACGCAACGCAGTATTTT. Its translation is CASAGGGDATQYF. The rearrangement links TRBV27 to TRBJ2-3; D might be TRBD2 (5 bases). The CDR3 sequence is 13 residues long. Germline loops: CDR1 MNHEY, CDR2 SMNVEV (reference sequence). Trimming took off 8 bases at V and 9 bases at J, with 18 bases between the two ends.

The chain has TRBV7-2 and TRBJ2-3, with 11 bases that match TRBD2. This CDR3 has 17 amino acids. Per the germline V gene, CDR1 is SGHTA and CDR2 is FQGNSA. V dropped 5 bases and J dropped 0; count of bases not matched to a gene: 7. CDR3 sequence reads: CASSLRLAGPSTDTQYF. The CDR3 nucleotides are TGTGCCAGCAGCCTCCGACTAGCGGGGCCTAGCACAGATACGCAGTATTTT.

This chain joins TRBV2 and TRBJ2-2; D gene uncertain. This CDR3 is built from 15 residues. Germline CDR1 SNHLY, CDR2 FYNNEI. Trimming stripped 2 bases from V and 1 base from J, with 8 bases between. Written as DNA, the CDR3 is TGTGCCAGCAGTGAATGGGCAGGGAACACCGGGGAGCTGTTTTTT. Amino acid sequence: CASSEWAGNTGELFF.

V and J are TRBV7-2 and TRBJ2-7, with D perhaps matching TRBD1 (6 bases). This CDR3 has 17 residues. V shed 1 base and J shed 2 bases, with 18 bases lying between them. In germline, CDR1 is SGHTA, CDR2 FQGNSA. This CDR3 reads CASSLGYSGQKPYEQYF. The CDR3 DNA reads as TGTGCCAGCAGCTTAGGGTACTCCGGACAGAAACCCTACGAGCAGTACTTC.

The chain has TRBV2 and TRBJ1-6; 8 positions match TRBD1. CDR1 SNHLY and CDR2 FYNNEI come from the germline V gene. V shed 6 bases and J 4 bases; nucleotides not matched to a gene: 5. This CDR3 is built from 15 residues. CDR3 loop: CASSPDRAYNSPLHF. CDR3 sequence (DNA): TGTGCCAGCAGCCCGGACAGGGCTTATAATTCACCCCTCCACTTT.

The chain has TRBV11-2 and TRBJ2-1; D remains unclear. Germline assignment: CDR1 SGHAT and CDR2 FQNNGV. The V gene lost 7 bases and the J gene lost 5 bases, with 12 bases spanning the gap. The CDR3 sequence is 13 residues long. The CDR3 DNA follows: TGTGCCAGCACCGGAGCGCGGCACAATGAGCAGTTCTTC. It yields the protein CASTGARHNEQFF.

A single count supports this clone. The J gene is TRBJ2-3, the V gene TRBV18; the D is unclear. V was cut by 1 base and J by 2 bases, with 10 bases left in between. CDR1 is KGHSH and CDR2 is LQKENI in the germline V gene. There are 15 residues in the CDR3. CDR3 in DNA: TGTGCCAGCTCACCACGCGCAGGATTCACAGATACGCAGTATTTT. Protein product: CASSPRAGFTDTQYF.

The genes are TRBV30 and TRBJ1-4; D is unresolved. V lost 4 bases, J lost 0 bases, and 12 bases lay in between. Germline V gene lookup returns CDR1 GTSNPN and CDR2 SVGIG (reference sequence). This CDR3 has 15 residues. Here the CDR3 DNA reads TGTGCCTGGAAATCATTAGCGGCAACTAATGAAAAACTGTTTTTT. It encodes CAWKSLAATNEKLFF.

The rearrangement uses TRBV10-3 and TRBJ2-2; possibly TRBD2 for D (6 bases). This CDR3 has 14 amino acids. The germline V gene has CDR1 ENHRY and CDR2 SYGVKD. The V and J ends lost 5 bases and 2 bases respectively, with 9 bases between them. CDR3 protein: CAISPGTNTGELFF. For the CDR3, the DNA is TGTGCCATCAGTCCAGGGACTAACACCGGGGAGCTGTTTTTT.

This chain links TRBV5-1 with TRBJ2-7; TRBD1 agrees at 10 bases. Trimming took 2 bases from V and 2 from J; bases not matched to a gene: 1. From germline, CDR1 is SGHRS and CDR2 YFSETQ. CDR3 length: 14 residues. The DNA of the CDR3 is TGCGCCAGCAGCTTCGGGACAGGGGCCTACGAGCAGTACTTC. Protein product: CASSFGTGAYEQYF.

The CDR3 nucleotides read TGCGCCAGCAGCTTGACCCCTGGGACAGATAATTCACCCCTCCACTTT. Protein: CASSLTPGTDNSPLHF. The chain has TRBV5-1 and TRBJ1-6; 7 bases line up with TRBD1. Germline-derived CDR1 and CDR2 are SGHRS and YFSETQ. V shed 1 base and J 5 bases; nucleotides not matched to a gene: 6. This CDR3 spans 16 amino acids.

The rearrangement joins TRBV9 to TRBJ2-3; 12 nucleotides agree with TRBD2. The germline V gene has CDR1 SGDLS and CDR2 YYNGEE. This CDR3 is 16 amino acids long. The V segment lost 3 bases and the J segment 0 bases; nucleotides outside the gene matches: 2. DNA of the CDR3: TGTGCCAGCAGCGCCGGACTAGCGGGGAGCACAGATACGCAGTATTTT. Protein: CASSAGLAGSTDTQYF.

The V gene is TRBV5-1, the J gene TRBJ2-7; 9 bases align to TRBD1. This CDR3 comprises 16 residues. Germline V gene data show CDR1 as SGHRS and CDR2 as YFSETQ. Germline trimming cut 4 bases from V and 0 bases from J; bases unmatched to any gene: 8. CDR3 sequence: CASSRTGAASSYEQYF. As DNA, the CDR3 is TGCGCCAGCAGCAGGACAGGGGCTGCGAGCTCCTACGAGCAGTACTTC. Complete variable domain (other parts from reference TRBV5-1 and TRBJ2-7): KAGVTQTPRYLIKTRGQQVTLSCSPISGHRSVSWYQQTPGQGLQFLFEYFSETQRNKGNFPGRFSGRQFSNSRSEMNVSTLELGDSALYLCASSRTGAASSYEQYFGPGTRLTVT.

The CDR3 region has the DNA TGTGCCAGCAGCTTTTTTACCGGGGGGGCCACCACAGATACGCAGTATTTT. It yields the protein CASSFFTGGATTDTQYF. This chain uses TRBV5-6 with TRBJ2-3; 8 nucleotides align to TRBD2. This CDR3 has 17 residues. From germline, CDR1 is SGHDT and CDR2 YYEEEE. Trimming took 2 bases from V and 2 from J; bases not matched to a gene: 10.

The gene calls are TRBV6-1 and TRBJ2-7; D might be TRBD2 (6 bases). V dropped 5 bases and J dropped 5 bases, with 16 bases sitting between them. Looked up from germline, CDR1 is MNHNS and CDR2 is SASEGT. This CDR3 comprises 14 residues. The CDR3 nucleotides read TGTGCCAGCAGTCCACGGGGGAACAGAAACGAGCAGTACTTC. Translated, it gives CASSPRGNRNEQYF.

On this clone itself: Distinct nucleotide sequences in the sample also encode this CDR3. V gene TRBV11-2 combines with J gene TRBJ1-5; no reliable D call. CDR1 is SGHAT and CDR2 is FQNNGV in the germline V gene. The CDR3 is 13 residues long. V dropped 1 base and J dropped 4 bases, with 5 bases sitting between them. The CDR3 is CASSLGLNQPQHF. In DNA form, the CDR3 reads TGTGCCAGCAGCTTAGGTCTTAATCAGCCCCAGCATTTT.

The chain carries TRBV18 and TRBJ1-4; no reliable D call. Germline CDR1 is KGHSH and CDR2 is LQKENI. This CDR3 has 14 residues. Trimming took off 3 bases at V and 0 bases at J, with 5 bases between the two ends. The CDR3 spells CASSPGATNEKLFF. The CDR3 region has the DNA TGTGCCAGCTCACCGGGAGCAACTAATGAAAAACTGTTTTTT.

This clone was found once. V gene TRBV6-6 combines with J gene TRBJ2-3; 8 nucleotides agree with TRBD1. Per the germline V gene, CDR1 is MNHNY and CDR2 is SVGAGI (reference sequence). This CDR3 has 15 amino acids. Unmatched junction bases numbered 6, after V lost 6 bases and J lost 1 base. The DNA of the CDR3 is TGTGCCAGCAGCCTAGACAGGGGAGGCACAGATACGCAGTATTTT. Translation: CASSLDRGGTDTQYF.

The gene calls are TRBV13 and TRBJ1-1; 7 nucleotides line up with TRBD1. The germline V gene has CDR1 PRHDT and CDR2 FYEKMQ (reference sequence). There are 14 residues in the CDR3. V dropped 5 bases and J dropped 11; count of bases not matched to a gene: 14. Written as DNA, the CDR3 is TGTGCCAGCAGCCCATCGAGGGACAGCCCAAGGGCTTTCTTT. As protein: CASSPSRDSPRAFF.

The rearrangement links TRBV27 to TRBJ1-2; D is possibly TRBD1 (5 bases). V lost 8 bases and J 1 base, leaving 14 bases between the germline ends. From germline, CDR1 is MNHEY and CDR2 SMNVEV (reference sequence). The CDR3 consists of 14 residues. The CDR3 DNA is TGTGCCAGCTCGACAGCGCCCATTAACTATGGCTACACCTTC. Protein product: CASSTAPINYGYTF.

The rearrangement joins TRBV7-6 to TRBJ2-1, with D perhaps TRBD1 (6 bases). The CDR3 runs 18 residues. V was pared by 4 bases and J by 5 bases, with 24 bases between. Germline assignment: CDR1 SGHVS and CDR2 FNYEAQ. The CDR3 protein is CASSYSWAGGRGDNEQFF. Here the CDR3 DNA reads TGTGCCAGCAGCTATTCTTGGGCTGGGGGCCGTGGCGACAATGAGCAGTTCTTC. The entire variable domain, with the rest obtained from reference TRBV7-6 and TRBJ2-1, is as follows: GAGVSQSPRYKVTKRGQDVALRCDPISGHVSLYWYRQALGQGPEFLTYFNYEAQQDKSGLPNDRFSAERPEGSISTLTIQRTEQRDSAMYRCASSYSWAGGRGDNEQFFGPGTRLTVL.

This rearrangement joins TRBV9 to TRBJ2-3, with D possibly TRBD1 on 5 matching bases. This CDR3 has 16 amino acids. Per the germline V gene, CDR1 is SGDLS and CDR2 is YYNGEE. The V end lost 0 bases, the J end lost 0 bases, and 11 bases lay between the germline ends. The CDR3: CASSVGTSTSTDTQYF. The DNA of the CDR3 is TGTGCCAGCAGCGTAGGGACAAGTACTAGCACAGATACGCAGTATTTT.

The V call is TRBV18, the J call TRBJ2-5; perhaps TRBD1 as D (6 bases). Trimming left V 2 bases short and J 5 bases short, with 15 bases between. Germline loops: CDR1 KGHSH, CDR2 LQKENI. This CDR3 comprises 15 residues. The CDR3 is CASSPTWGLGETQYF. For the CDR3, the DNA is TGTGCCAGCTCACCAACCTGGGGGCTGGGGGAGACCCAGTACTTC.

CDR3 region: CASSQDPQGAEAGELFF. The DNA of the CDR3 is TGCGCCAGCAGCCAAGATCCCCAGGGGGCGGAGGCCGGGGAGCTGTTTTTT. The V and J genes are TRBV4-1 and TRBJ2-2; 8 nucleotides match TRBD1. With V trimmed by 0 bases and J by 6 bases, 9 bases remained unmatched. The germline V gene encodes CDR1 MGHRA and CDR2 YSYEKL. The CDR3 has 17 residues.